Given below is one T cell receptor beta chain in context. This CDR3 is built from 13 residues. Germline lookup yields CDR1 SGHTA and CDR2 FQGNSA. The sample originates from a study of Tregs in tolerant kidney transplant recipients. Related graft donors supplied nonmyeloablative bone marrow transplants, and mixed chimerism was transient. CD4+CD25+CD127- Tregs, CD4+CD25- non-Tregs, CD4 and CD8 cells were sorted. This table comes from immunoSEQ multiplex PCR, and its TCRdb copy is limited to in-frame clones, with some not included. The sample comprises around 50,000 clones, 89% of which are singletons, and 15% to 19% rests with the top ten.

The TCR originated in a human patient who received a combined kidney and bone marrow transplant. Some T cells here may be from the graft donor. The sample in question was CD8+ T cells from blood (PBMCs), obtained 12 months after the transplant. V gene TRBV7-2 combines with J gene TRBJ2-5, with a tentative D call TRBD1 (5 bases). Matching the DNA end better, TRBJ2-7 makes the J call doubtful. The DNA of the CDR3 is TGTGCCAGCAGCTGGACACAAACCTACGAGCAGTACTTC. It translates to CASSWTQTYEQYF.